What follows are 21 T cell receptor beta chains derived from one specimen sequenced in a study of blood T cell repertoires in COVID-19. The assay was immunoSEQ multiplex PCR, and TCRdb's table has in-frame clones only and misses some. The table has about 98,000 clones, around nine tenths seen once. The sample comprised peripheral blood. Receptors originate from a man between 50 and 59 years old with active or convalescent COVID-19.

This chain links TRBV3-1 (or the pseudogene TRBV3-2) with TRBJ2-5, with TRBD2 matching over 12 bases. Trimming took 4 bases from V and 8 from J; bases not matched to a gene: 5. This CDR3 is built from 14 residues. CDR1 is LGHDT and CDR2 is YNNKEL in the germline V gene (reference sequence). The chain's CDR3 is CASSLTSGGGTQYF. For the CDR3, the DNA is TGTGCCAGCAGCCTGACTAGCGGGGGCGGAACCCAGTACTTC.

This clone turned up a few times. J is TRBJ2-5 and V is TRBV19, with TRBD2 matching 8 bases. The germline V gene encodes CDR1 LNHDA and CDR2 SQIVND (reference sequence). This CDR3 contains 15 residues. The trim removed 3 bases at V and 4 bases at J, leaving 7 bases unmatched. The chain's CDR3 is CASSITGTSLETQYF. The DNA of the CDR3 is TGTGCCAGTAGTATCACCGGGACTAGTTTAGAGACCCAGTACTTC.

The V and J genes are TRBV15 and TRBJ1-1, with TRBD1 matching over 8 bases. Germline CDR1 and CDR2: LNHNV and YYDKDF (reference sequence). The junction had 3 bases not matched to a gene; V was cut back by 2 bases and J by 1 base. The CDR3 totals 15 residues. This chain's CDR3 is CATSRLDRANTEAFF. For the CDR3, the DNA is TGTGCCACCAGCAGATTGGACAGGGCGAACACTGAAGCTTTCTTT.

This clone was seen only a few times. The junction departs from germline at one end; a sequencing error may be responsible. This chain connects TRBV2 to TRBJ1-2, with 9 bases matching TRBD1. The germline gives CDR1 SNHLY, CDR2 FYNNEI. The CDR3 extends over 11 amino acids. In nucleotides, the CDR3 is TGTGCCAGCAGCTTACAGGGGGCATTCGCCTTC. Translation: CASSLQGAFAF.

The rearrangement uses TRBV10-3 and TRBJ1-6; 7 bases match TRBD1. Germline V gene lookup returns CDR1 ENHRY and CDR2 SYGVKD. The junction had 10 bases not matched to a gene; V was cut back by 10 bases and J by 10 bases. CDR3 length equals 13 residues. The CDR3 coding sequence is TGTGCCACCCTGACAGGGCTAGGCTCACCCCTCCACTTT. Translating gives CATLTGLGSPLHF.

The chain carries TRBV27 and TRBJ1-3; D ambiguous. The CDR3 is made up of 15 amino acids. The germline V gene has CDR1 MNHEY and CDR2 SMNVEV (reference sequence). The ends were cut back, 2 bases at V and 0 bases at J, with 8 bases in the middle. CDR3 DNA: TGTGCCAGCAGTTTAGGAGAGGGCTCTGGAAACACCATATATTTT. Translation: CASSLGEGSGNTIYF.

This chain uses TRBV21-1 with TRBJ2-7; the table names TRBD1, a call not compared with the DNA. TRBV21-1 is termed a pseudogene. CDR3 size: 15 residues. CDR3 in amino acids: CASSKNQGRNNEQYF. The CDR3 DNA reads as TGTGCCAGCAGCAAAAACCAGGGAAGAAACAACGAGCAGTACTTC.

Notes on this clone: Different DNA sequences within this sample yield the same CDR3. The genes are TRBV7-9 and TRBJ1-1; a weak D match, TRBD1 (6 bases). Germline CDR1 is SEHNR and CDR2 is FQNEAQ (reference sequence). Trimming removed 6 bases from V and 6 bases from J, with 11 bases in between. The CDR3 has 12 amino acids. In DNA, the CDR3 is TGTGCCAGCAGTTTTACAGGGTCTGAAGCTTTCTTT. Translated, it gives CASSFTGSEAFF.

Here the CDR3 reads CASSKQGDSYNEQFF. Written as DNA, the CDR3 is TGTGCCAGCAGCAAACAGGGCGACAGCTACAATGAGCAGTTCTTC. The gene calls are TRBV28 and TRBJ2-1; the D gene is possibly TRBD1 (6 bases). The CDR3 spans 15 residues. The germline gives CDR1 MDHEN, CDR2 SYDVKM. Trimming removed 6 bases from V and 3 bases from J, with 15 bases in between.

The genes are TRBV2 and TRBJ2-2, with a possible D match to TRBD1 (6 bases). Deletions cut 6 bases from V and 5 bases from J, with 16 bases between. This CDR3 has 15 residues. Germline V gene sequence: CDR1 SNHLY, CDR2 FYNNEI. CDR3 bases: TGTGCCAGCAGGGTATCAGGGGATCGGACCGGGGAGCTGTTTTTT. Translated: CASRVSGDRTGELFF.

This rearrangement joins TRBV11-2 to TRBJ2-3; 14 nucleotides match TRBD2. This CDR3 spans 16 amino acids. From germline, CDR1 is SGHAT and CDR2 FQNNGV. With V trimmed by 7 bases and J by 4 bases, 7 bases remained unmatched. As DNA, the CDR3 is TGTGCCAGCAAGAGGACTAGCGGGGGGCAGGCAGATACGCAGTATTTT. It codes for CASKRTSGGQADTQYF.

This chain connects TRBV13 to TRBJ1-5; a possible D gene is TRBD1 (5 bases). Between the trimmed V and J ends, which lost 6 bases and 0 bases, there was a span of 18 bases. The CDR3 length is 17 residues. Germline-derived CDR1 and CDR2 are PRHDT and FYEKMQ (reference sequence). The CDR3 region has the DNA TGTGCCAGCAGAGAACCGCCCCTCAGGGATAGCAATCAGCCCCAGCATTTT. This gives the protein CASREPPLRDSNQPQHF. The whole variable domain, filled in from reference TRBV13 and TRBJ1-5, reads AAGVIQSPRHLIKEKRETATLKCYPIPRHDTVYWYQQGPGQDPQFLISFYEKMQSDKGSIPDRFSAQQFSDYHSELNMSSLELGDSALYFCASREPPLRDSNQPQHFGDGTRLSIL.

The chain carries TRBV19 and TRBJ2-1, with D maybe TRBD2 (5 bases). CDR1 is LNHDA and CDR2 is SQIVND in the germline V gene (reference sequence). V dropped 9 bases and J dropped 7 bases, with 13 bases sitting between them. This CDR3 has 12 residues. The CDR3 nucleotides read TGTGCCAGCACCGGGGTTCGGAATGAGCAGTTCTTC. Translation: CASTGVRNEQFF. Variable domain in full (rest from reference TRBV19 and TRBJ2-1): DGGITQSPKYLFRKEGQNVTLSCEQNLNHDAMYWYRQDPGQGLRLIYYSQIVNDFQKGDIAEGYSVSREKKESFPLTVTSAQKNPTAFYLCASTGVRNEQFFGPGTRLTVL.

This chain uses TRBV6-1 with TRBJ1-4; no clear D. V was trimmed by 2 bases and J by 3 bases, leaving 16 bases between them. The germline CDR1 and CDR2 sequences are MNHNS and SASEGT. The CDR3 is 17 amino acids. The CDR3 protein is CASSENPGFRSNEKLFF. Here the CDR3 DNA reads TGTGCCAGCAGTGAAAACCCCGGTTTCCGGTCTAATGAAAAACTGTTTTTT.

The V call is TRBV5-1, the J call TRBJ2-5; TRBD2 might be the D (6 bases). Trimming shortened V by 3 bases and J by 5 bases, and 11 bases separated the two germline ends. Germline V gene sequence: CDR1 SGHRS, CDR2 YFSETQ. The CDR3 length is 13 residues. CDR3 sequence: CASSYSGRETQYF. CDR3 coding DNA: TGCGCCAGCAGCTATAGCGGACGGGAGACCCAGTACTTC.

This clone showed up just a few times. The rearrangement links TRBV3-1 (or the pseudogene TRBV3-2) to TRBJ1-2; unclear D gene. Trimming left V 1 base short and J 3 bases short, with 9 bases between. Per the germline V gene, CDR1 is LGHDT and CDR2 is YNNKEL (reference sequence). This CDR3 contains 14 residues. The CDR3 DNA follows: TGTGCCAGCAGCCAAGGGCATATCCACTATGGCTACACCTTC. Amino acid sequence: CASSQGHIHYGYTF.

The chain recombines TRBV19 with TRBJ2-5; 8 bases match TRBD2. The CDR3 has 16 amino acids. The germline gives CDR1 LNHDA, CDR2 SQIVND (reference sequence). The junction had 5 bases not matched to a gene; V was cut back by 1 base and J by 1 base. CDR3 region: CASSIGAGGLQETQYF. CDR3 coding DNA: TGTGCCAGTAGTATAGGTGCGGGGGGCCTCCAAGAGACCCAGTACTTC.

The chain uses TRBV10-3 and TRBJ2-1, with 9 bases identical to TRBD2. V lost 10 bases and J lost 7; bases outside the gene matches: 17. CDR1 and CDR2 (germline): ENHRY, SYGVKD. The CDR3 loop spans 16 amino acids. The CDR3: CATRTGSGGPQNEQFF. In DNA form, the CDR3 reads TGTGCCACCCGAACGGGTAGCGGGGGACCCCAAAATGAGCAGTTCTTC.

V and J are TRBV9 and TRBJ1-6; 9 bases align to TRBD1. This CDR3 contains 14 residues. CDR1 is SGDLS and CDR2 is YYNGEE in the germline V gene. With 4 bases clipped from V and 10 bases from J, the junction kept 6 bases outside the gene matches. The CDR3 region is CASSSWDRDSPLHF. The CDR3 bases are TGTGCCAGCAGCTCGTGGGACAGGGACTCACCCCTCCACTTT.

V gene TRBV7-9 combines with J gene TRBJ2-4; D possibly corresponds to TRBD2 (6 bases). V was shortened by 3 bases and J by 3 bases, with 6 bases between the two germline ends. Germline CDR1 SEHNR, CDR2 FQNEAQ (reference sequence). The CDR3 covers 13 residues. The CDR3 nucleotides are TGTGCCAGCAGCTTGGGGGGCAAAAACATTCAGTACTTC. It yields the protein CASSLGGKNIQYF.

V usage is TRBV7-8 and J usage is TRBJ1-1; D unclear. Germline V gene lookup returns CDR1 SGHVS and CDR2 FQNEAQ. The V gene lost 2 bases and the J gene lost 7 bases, with 11 bases spanning the gap. CDR3 length equals 13 residues. The CDR3 sequence is CASSLNPGNEAFF. The CDR3 nucleotides are TGTGCCAGCAGCTTAAATCCGGGGAATGAAGCTTTCTTT.